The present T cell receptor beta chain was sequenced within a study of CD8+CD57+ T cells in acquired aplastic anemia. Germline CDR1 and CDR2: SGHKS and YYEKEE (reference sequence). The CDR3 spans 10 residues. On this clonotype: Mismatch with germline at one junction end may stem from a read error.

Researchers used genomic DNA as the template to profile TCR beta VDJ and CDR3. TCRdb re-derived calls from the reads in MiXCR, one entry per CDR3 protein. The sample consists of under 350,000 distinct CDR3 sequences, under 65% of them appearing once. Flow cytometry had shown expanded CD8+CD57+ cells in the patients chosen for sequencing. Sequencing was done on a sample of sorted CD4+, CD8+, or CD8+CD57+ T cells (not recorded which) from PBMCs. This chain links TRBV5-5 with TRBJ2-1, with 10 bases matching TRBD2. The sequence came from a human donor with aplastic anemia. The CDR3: CASSPASGSF. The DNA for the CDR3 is TGTGCCAGCAGCCCCGCTAGCGGGAGCTTC. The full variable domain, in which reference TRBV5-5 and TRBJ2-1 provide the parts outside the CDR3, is DAGVTQSPTHLIKTRGQQVTLRCSPISGHKSVSWYQQVLGQGPQFIFQYYEKEERGRGNFPDRFSARQFPNYSSELNVNALLLGDSALYLCASSPASGSFGPGTRLTVL.